The T cell receptor (beta chain) under discussion was sequenced for a study of CD8+ T cells in alopecia areata (dated by TCRdb to between 2018 and 2020). Background on the whole study: Treated patients were enrolled in an open-label pilot trial of oral tofacitinib, 5 to 10 mg twice daily, for moderate-to-severe alopecia areata. Tofacitinib was administered for 6 to 18 months, and 6 months of follow-up off drug were then conducted to assess delayed response and recurrence. Disease severity in treated patients was measured with the SALT score, which quantifies the percentage of affected scalp surface area. To study T cell clonal expansion in alopecia areata, the researchers applied high-throughput TCRbeta sequencing to both the C3H/HeJ mouse model and human patients. In humans, TCRbeta sequencing was performed on scalp tissue and on sorted CD4+ and CD8+ peripheral blood T cells from healthy controls and from patients with patchy or totalis/universalis alopecia areata. Patients on tofacitinib were biopsied at baseline and after 4 and 24 weeks of treatment, and several of the patients also had a later scalp biopsy. Scalp clonality was compared across normal scalp (n=4), patchy alopecia areata scalp (n=8), and alopecia totalis/universalis scalp (n=8). RNA was obtained with the PAXgene miRNA kit for fixed scalp, the miRNeasy kit for PBMCs, and the RNeasy kit for mouse skin. Amplification of TCRbeta CDR3 regions was done by immunoSEQ multiplex PCR using 35 Vbeta forward primers and 13 Jbeta reverse primers.

Library preparation used the immunoSEQ multiplex PCR assay. RNA was extracted from all samples and reverse transcribed into cDNA, which served as template for TCR sequencing. SuperScript III was used for first-strand cDNA synthesis, primed with a 2:1 mix of oligo-dT and random hexamers. A synthetic immune receptor repertoire was used to gauge amplification bias, and whatever bias remained was removed computationally. Regarding the original processing steps: Raw reads were preprocessed for error removal, and CDR3 was defined according to IMGT conventions as running from the conserved cysteine to phenylalanine. Clonality was calculated as 1 minus Shannon entropy normalized by log2 of the number of productive unique TCRs. Whether scalp clones were CD4 or CD8 was inferred by matching scalp TCRbeta sequences against CD4 and CD8 repertoires sorted from blood. This is the immuneACCESS table as TCRdb keeps it, with only in-frame sequences that have V and J called. A part of the clones is gone; compared with another copy, unresolved V genes explain less than half, and the rest is unexplained. V and J calls and clone size are those listed in that table; D and trimming were worked out from the DNA. The sample table holds 150,000 to 250,000 clones, of which roughly 60% were seen once. The ten largest account for 5.5% of the sample.

What the research found in general, with its limitations: Higher clonality and more expanded CD8+ clones were observed in lesional scalp than in normal scalp, particularly in alopecia totalis/universalis, a finding suggestive of antigenic drive. Because the treated cohort was small and included a single nonresponder, larger studies are needed to assess links between baseline CD8+ expansion and response. Resident alphabeta T cells in normal human skin are also sequenced, complicating scalp TCR repertoire analysis, unlike mouse skin dominated by gammadelta T cells. Shared TCR sequences between patients were less evident than in mice, which may be partly attributable to HLA diversity in the patient population. Scalp clonality and the number of expanded CD8+ clones among the top 100 scalp clones were significantly decreased by tofacitinib. During tofacitinib treatment, many expanded lesional clones remained in scalp and blood, and this persistence may partly explain relapse after treatment is stopped.

This clone was recorded a few times. The antigen it recognizes is unknown. Base-call qualities are not available, and no considerably larger clone is one nucleotide away. Read against the paper, the sample's time point label means: roughly 24 weeks on oral tofacitinib. Sample treatment or condition, as interpreted from the label and publication: oral pan-JAK inhibitor, 5-10 mg twice daily. Peripheral blood and lesional scalp punch biopsies were obtained from patients with alopecia areata. After PBMCs were isolated by density centrifugation and stained for CD3, CD4 and CD8, a FACSAria was used to sort CD4+ and CD8+ T cells. V and J lose 4 bases and 5 bases, and a span of 15 bases separates them. Counted from cysteine to phenylalanine, this CDR3 has 15 amino acids. Only CDR3 DNA is held: 45 bases, read in frame from base 1. According to the germline V gene (reference sequence), CDR1 reads SGHNT and CDR2 reads YYREEE.

Sample: CD4+ T cells sorted from blood, taken at week 24, from a patient treated with tofacitinib. The receptor's source is a human donor with alopecia areata. The sequence joins TRBV5-4 to TRBJ2-2; the D region possibly corresponds to TRBD1 (6 bases align). The encoded CDR3 is CASSPTGKRTGELFF. The sequenced DNA is TGTGCCAGCAGCCCTACAGGGAAGCGGACCGGGGAGCTGTTTTTT.